The rows below give T cell receptor beta chains drawn from one sample of a study of cytotoxic CD8 clonotypes in ibrutinib-treated CLL. Some clones are missing from TCRdb's copy, which holds only in-frame ones; the method was immunoSEQ multiplex PCR. The repertoire consists of over 45,000 clones, with roughly three fifths occurring once and the leading ten covering about 20%. The specimen was PBMCs, collected after 24 months of ibrutinib treatment. Source of these receptors: a human donor with chronic lymphocytic leukemia. Both conserved end residues are trimmed from each CDR3. Fields, in order: clone size, V gene, J gene, CDR3 protein. Not all rows give a size; the values are once, few, many and, for expanded clones, a class.

size: many
V: TRBV19
J: TRBJ2-7
CDR3: ASSTGQGRSEQY

size: -
V: TRBV27
J: TRBJ2-7
CDR3: ASSLRSSGRAANEQY

size: -
V: TRBV7-8
J: TRBJ2-5
CDR3: ASSLTGGLGETQY

size: -
V: TRBV11-2
J: TRBJ2-5
CDR3: ASSSGQGKETQY

size: -
V: TRBV23-1
J: TRBJ1-2
CDR3: ASSQSYPGVRGYT

size: -
V: TRBV5-6
J: TRBJ1-5
CDR3: ASSGATRQPQH

size: -
V: TRBV5-4
J: TRBJ2-7
CDR3: ASSREAGGQDEQY

size: -
V: TRBV2
J: TRBJ2-5
CDR3: ASGHRTSETQY

size: -
V: TRBV7-9
J: TRBJ2-7
CDR3: ASSPRAGYEQY

size: -
V: TRBV7-9
J: TRBJ1-5
CDR3: ASSLAVGGAQPQH

size: once
V: TRBV9
J: TRBJ2-1
CDR3: ASSVEILPSNEQF

size: -
V: TRBV10-3
J: TRBJ2-5
CDR3: AISDLGQETQY

size: once
V: TRBV15
J: TRBJ1-2
CDR3: ATSRDRGYGDYGYT

size: -
V: TRBV5-1
J: TRBJ2-5
CDR3: ASSFADETQY

size: -
V: TRBV15
J: TRBJ1-5
CDR3: ATSRRTSQPQH

size: -
V: TRBV25-1
J: TRBJ1-5
CDR3: ASRGQGENQPQH